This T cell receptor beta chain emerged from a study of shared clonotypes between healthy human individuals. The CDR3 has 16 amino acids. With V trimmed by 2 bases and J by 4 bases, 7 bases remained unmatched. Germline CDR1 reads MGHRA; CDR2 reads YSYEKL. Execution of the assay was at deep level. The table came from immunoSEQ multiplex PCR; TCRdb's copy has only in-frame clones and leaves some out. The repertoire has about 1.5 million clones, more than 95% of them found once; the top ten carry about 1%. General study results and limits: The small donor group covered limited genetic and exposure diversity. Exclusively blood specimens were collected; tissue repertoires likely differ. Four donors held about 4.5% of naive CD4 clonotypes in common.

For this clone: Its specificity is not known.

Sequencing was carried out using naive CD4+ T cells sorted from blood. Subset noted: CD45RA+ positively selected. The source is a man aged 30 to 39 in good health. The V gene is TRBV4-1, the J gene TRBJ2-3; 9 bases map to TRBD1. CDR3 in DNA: TGCGCCAGCAGCCAAACCCGACAGGGGGGAGCAGATACGCAGTATTTT. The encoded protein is CASSQTRQGGADTQYF.